The 10 T cell receptor beta chains below were found in one sample sequenced in a study of OX40 agonist ivuxolimab in advanced cancers. The assay was immunoSEQ multiplex PCR, and TCRdb's table has in-frame clones only and misses some. In the table there are 72,000 or so clones, 88% of which are singletons. Sequenced material: CD4+ or CD8+ T cells sorted from blood, taken in a trial of the OX40 agonist ivuxolimab. The source of these receptors is an adult with an advanced solid tumor such as melanoma, head and neck, liver or kidney cancer.

V gene TRBV6-1 combines with J gene TRBJ2-1; D gene unclear. Per germline, CDR1 MNHNS and CDR2 SASEGT. V was trimmed by 3 bases and J by 0 bases, leaving 9 bases between them. The CDR3 runs to 15 residues. CDR3 residues: CASSDSLSSYNEQFF. The DNA of the CDR3 is TGTGCCAGCAGTGACAGTCTGAGCTCCTACAATGAGCAGTTCTTC.

About this clone: An end of the junction does not agree with germline; a read error may underlie this. The V call is TRBV7-7, the J call TRBJ2-2; maybe TRBD1 (5 bases). The CDR3 length is 14 residues. Germline V gives CDR1 SSHAT, CDR2 FNYEAQ (reference sequence). The CDR3 protein is CASSLAQGTGELFF. As DNA, the CDR3 is TGTGCTAGCAGCTTAGCTCAGGGCACCGGGGAGCTGTTTTTT.

This clone was seen a few times. The V and J genes are TRBV19 and TRBJ2-1, with 9 bases aligning to TRBD2. V shed 8 bases and J 0 bases; nucleotides not matched to a gene: 11. Germline V CDR1 and CDR2: LNHDA, SQIVND (reference sequence). The CDR3 spans 17 residues. CDR3 sequence: CASSQTISGSSYNEQFF. In DNA, the CDR3 is TGTGCCAGTTCGCAAACAATTAGCGGGAGCTCCTACAATGAGCAGTTCTTC.

V usage is TRBV7-3 and J usage is TRBJ2-2; tentatively, D is TRBD1 (6 bases). Deletions cut 3 bases from V and 5 bases from J, with 13 bases between. The CDR3 contains 15 residues. The germline V gene encodes CDR1 SGHTA and CDR2 FQGTGA. DNA for the CDR3: TGTGCCAGCAGCTTGCAGGGGCGAGGGACCGGGGAGCTGTTTTTT. It is translated as CASSLQGRGTGELFF. The entire variable domain, with the rest obtained from reference TRBV7-3 and TRBJ2-2, is as follows: GAGVSQTPSNKVTEKGKYVELRCDPISGHTALYWYRQSLGQGPEFLIYFQGTGAADDSGLPNDRFFAVRPEGSVSTLKIQRTERGDSAVYLCASSLQGRGTGELFFGEGSRLTVL.

J is TRBJ2-7 and V is TRBV7-9; the match to TRBD2 covers 9 bases. Germline V lookup: CDR1 SEHNR, CDR2 FQNEAQ (reference sequence). J lost 2 bases, V lost 1 base, and 3 bases had no gene match. This CDR3 has 15 amino acids. CDR3 bases: TGTGCCAGCAGCTTAGGTAGCGGGAGAACCTACGAGCAGTACTTC. It yields the protein CASSLGSGRTYEQYF.

J is TRBJ2-7 and V is TRBV5-5; either TRBD1 or TRBD2 may supply D (6 bases each). Trimming removed 8 bases from V and 0 bases from J, with 21 bases in between. The CDR3 contains 16 residues. Germline V lookup: CDR1 SGHKS, CDR2 YYEKEE (reference sequence). The CDR3: CASEQIRSGASYEQYF. DNA for the CDR3: TGTGCCAGTGAACAGATTCGGTCGGGGGCCTCCTACGAGCAGTACTTC.

This chain connects TRBV2 to TRBJ1-6, with D perhaps matching TRBD1 (5 bases). The germline V and J ends were trimmed by 7 bases and 8 bases, with 18 bases remaining between them. The CDR3 loop spans 15 amino acids. CDR1 is SNHLY and CDR2 is FYNNEI in the germline V gene. The CDR3 loop reads CASKGRVGGDSPLHF. The DNA for the CDR3 is TGTGCCAGCAAGGGGAGGGTCGGGGGAGATTCACCCCTCCACTTT.

This sequence joins TRBV6-6 and TRBJ2-3; D possibly corresponds to TRBD1 (5 bases). The CDR3 length is 15 residues. Trimming stripped 2 bases from V and 1 base from J, with 10 bases between. Looked up from germline, CDR1 is MNHNY and CDR2 is SVGAGI (reference sequence). The CDR3 spells CASSYGIGGTDTQYF. CDR3 in DNA: TGTGCCAGCAGTTACGGGATAGGGGGCACAGATACGCAGTATTTT.

This chain joins TRBV4-3 and TRBJ1-4; 7 nucleotides align to TRBD1. Germline loops: CDR1 LGHNA, CDR2 YSLEER. CDR3 length: 18 residues. With V trimmed by 1 base and J by 8 bases, 16 bases remained unmatched. The CDR3 sequence: CASSQGLFVRGGKEKLFF. The CDR3 coding sequence is TGCGCCAGCAGCCAAGGGTTATTTGTGAGAGGGGGCAAGGAAAAACTGTTTTTT.

The chain links TRBV2 to TRBJ1-2; D is ambiguous. Germline assignment: CDR1 SNHLY and CDR2 FYNNEI. The CDR3 is 15 residues long. Trimming pared 4 bases from V and 8 bases from J, leaving 20 bases between. CDR3 region: CASSGLGGALGGYTF. In DNA, the CDR3 is TGTGCCAGCAGTGGATTAGGCGGCGCATTGGGGGGCTACACCTTC. The entire variable domain, with the rest obtained from reference TRBV2 and TRBJ1-2, is as follows: EPEVTQTPSHQVTQMGQEVILRCVPISNHLYFYWYRQILGQKVEFLVSFYNNEISEKSEIFDDQFSVERPDGSNFTLKIRSTKLEDSAMYFCASSGLGGALGGYTFGSGTRLTVV.